The TCR beta chain under discussion was sequenced for a study of technical replicates of blood from several donors. Germline lookup yields CDR1 SGHNT and CDR2 YENEEA. The V and J ends lost 6 bases and 4 bases, in that order; junction bases with no gene match: 8. The CDR3 runs 14 residues. The data were produced by immunoSEQ multiplex PCR, yet TCRdb's version contains in-frame clones alone and is incomplete. The sample includes about 83,000 clones, approximately 90% of them seen just once. The chain employs TRBV11-3 and TRBJ1-1; 7 bases fit TRBD1. The sequence was obtained from a human donor in good health. Input material: T cells isolated from PBMCs. The CDR3 DNA follows: TGTGCCAGCAGAAGACAGGGCGGTACCACTGAAGCTTTCTTT. Its protein product is CASRRQGGTTEAFF.